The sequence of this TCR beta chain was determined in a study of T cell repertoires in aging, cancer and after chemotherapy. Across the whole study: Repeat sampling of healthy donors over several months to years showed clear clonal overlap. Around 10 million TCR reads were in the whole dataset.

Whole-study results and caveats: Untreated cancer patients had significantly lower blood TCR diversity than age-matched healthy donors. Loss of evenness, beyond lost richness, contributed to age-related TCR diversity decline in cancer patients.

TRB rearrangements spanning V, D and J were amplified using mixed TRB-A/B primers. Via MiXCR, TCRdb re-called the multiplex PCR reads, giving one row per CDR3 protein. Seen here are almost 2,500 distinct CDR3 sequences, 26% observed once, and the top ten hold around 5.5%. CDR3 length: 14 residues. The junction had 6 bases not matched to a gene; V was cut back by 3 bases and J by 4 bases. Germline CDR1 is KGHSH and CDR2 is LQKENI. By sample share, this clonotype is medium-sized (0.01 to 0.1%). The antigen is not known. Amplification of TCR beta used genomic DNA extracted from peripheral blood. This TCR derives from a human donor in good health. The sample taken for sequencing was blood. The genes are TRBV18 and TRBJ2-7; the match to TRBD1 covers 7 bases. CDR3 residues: CASSPGVQGYEQYF. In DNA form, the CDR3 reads TGTGCCAGCTCACCGGGGGTACAGGGGTACGAGCAGTACTTC.